These T cell receptor beta chains were read from a single sample in a study of blood T cell repertoires in COVID-19. The assay was immunoSEQ multiplex PCR, and TCRdb's table has in-frame clones only and misses some. This sample carries 90,000 to 120,000 clones, about 88% of them seen once, and the ten largest clones take 2.4%. The sequencing input was peripheral blood. These receptor sequences come from a human donor in a cohort sampled during active COVID-19. The CDR3 runs from the conserved cysteine through the conserved F or W. D genes are given only for firm matches. Rows give clone size only sometimes, using once, few, many, or a class for an expanded clone.

size,D,V,J,DNA,CDR3
NA,NA,TRBV28,TRBJ2-6,TGTGCCAGCACCCAGAGGGGGTCTGGGGCCAACGTCCTGACTTTC,CASTQRGSGANVLTF
NA,NA,TRBV5-6,TRBJ1-1,TGTGCCAGCAGCTTGTATTATCGCGGAGGCCACACTGAAGCTTTCTTT,CASSLYYRGGHTEAFF
once,TRBD1,TRBV5-1,TRBJ2-6,TGCGCCAGCAGCGTCGACAGGGCAGCTGGGGCCAACGTCCTGACTTTC,CASSVDRAAGANVLTF
NA,TRBD2,TRBV6-6,TRBJ2-7,TGTGCCAGCAATTTCGCTAGCGGGAGGGCCGCCGAGCAGTACTTC,CASNFASGRAAEQYF
NA,TRBD1,TRBV9,TRBJ1-1,TGTGCCAGCAGCGAGAGCGGACAGGGGGGCACTGAAGCTTTCTTT,CASSESGQGGTEAFF
NA,TRBD1,TRBV19,TRBJ1-2,TGTGCCAGTAGTCTCCCCGGGACAGATACTAGCTACACCTTC,CASSLPGTDTSYTF
NA,TRBD2,TRBV4-1,TRBJ2-7,TGCGCCAGCAGCCAAGGACCCGGGGACTACTACGAGCAGTACTTC,CASSQGPGDYYEQYF
NA,TRBD2,TRBV5-6,TRBJ2-7,TGTGCCAGCAGCCCGCAAGCGGGAGGGCTCTACGAGCAGTACTTC,CASSPQAGGLYEQYF
NA,TRBD1,TRBV15,TRBJ1-4,TGTGCCACCAGCAGATCCGGACAGGGGGCTTTTGAAAAACTGTTTTTT,CATSRSGQGAFEKLFF
NA,TRBD2,TRBV3-1/TRBV3-2,TRBJ2-5,TGTGCCAGCAGCCCCAGCGGGAGAGGGACCCAGTACTTC,CASSPSGRGTQYF
NA,NA,TRBV27,TRBJ2-1,TGTGCCAGCAGTCCAACCCTACAGGGAACGTCGAGGAATGAGCAGTTCTTC,CASSPTLQGTSRNEQFF
NA,NA,TRBV11-2,TRBJ2-3,TGTGCCAGCAGCTCGACCCGACTCTCCACAGATACGCAGTATTTT,CASSSTRLSTDTQYF
few,NA,TRBV6-5,TRBJ1-3,TGTGCCAGCAGGGACGGGGGGGCTGGAAACACCATATATTTT,CASRDGGAGNTIYF